This TCR beta chain was profiled in a study of CXCR3-negative and CXCR3-positive naive CD8 T cells. Among CD8+ T cells, naive ones were CD45RO-CCR7+CD27+CD95-. The CDR3 consists of 14 residues. Germline CDR1 is SQVTM and CDR2 is ANQGSEA. UMI labels and 5' RACE were used to prepare the TRB cDNA libraries. TCRdb re-called the 5' RACE reads; every CDR3 protein appears as one record, without DNA. Recorded for this sample: roughly 70,000 distinct CDR3 sequences. With respect to this clonotype: No antigen is known for it.

General study findings and limits: Memory CD8+ cells showed much lower diversity, while both naive subsets displayed comparably high diversity. In CXCR3-positive naive cells, the TRB CDR3s were more hydrophobic than in CXCR3-negative naive cells.

This receptor was identified in a human donor in good health. Some clones in this sample may be carry-over from other donors' samples. The sample taken for sequencing was naive CXCR3- CD8+ T cells from blood. Subset reported: CD45RO-CCR7+CD27+CD95- naive CD8+ T cells lacking CXCR3 (TNR3-). The chain carries TRBV29-1 and TRBJ2-7. CDR3 protein: CSVEDGQGAYEQYF.